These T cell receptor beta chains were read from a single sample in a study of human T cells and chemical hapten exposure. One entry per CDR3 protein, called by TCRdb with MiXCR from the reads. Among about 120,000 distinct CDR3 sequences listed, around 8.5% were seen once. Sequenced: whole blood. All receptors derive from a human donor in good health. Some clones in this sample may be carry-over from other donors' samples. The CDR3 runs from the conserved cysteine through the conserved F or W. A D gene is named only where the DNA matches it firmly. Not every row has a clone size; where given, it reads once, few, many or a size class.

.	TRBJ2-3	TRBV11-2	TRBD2	TGTGCCAGCAGCTTGGAACTAGCGGGAGTCGGCGCTAGCACAGATACGCAGTATTTT	CASSLELAGVGASTDTQYF
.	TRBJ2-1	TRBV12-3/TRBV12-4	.	TGTGCCAGCAGTTTCGCCTACAATGAGCAGTTCTTC	CASSFAYNEQFF
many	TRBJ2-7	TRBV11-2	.	TGTGCCAGCAGTTCAAGAGACTCATCCGCCCGCTACGAGCAGTACTTC	CASSSRDSSARYEQYF
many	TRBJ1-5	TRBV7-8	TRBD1	TGTGCCAGCAGCCCGACCGGGACAGGGAGTCAGCCCCAGCATTTT	CASSPTGTGSQPQHF
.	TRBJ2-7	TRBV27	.	TGTGCCAGCAGTTTAAACAGGGAGGGATACGAGCAGTACTTC	CASSLNREGYEQYF
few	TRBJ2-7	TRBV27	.	TGTGCCAGCAGTTTCACAGGGTTGGAATACGAGCAGTACTTC	CASSFTGLEYEQYF
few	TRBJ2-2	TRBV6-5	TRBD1	TGTGCCAGCAGCCAGGACAGGGGGCGGGTCGGGGAGCTGTTTTTT	CASSQDRGRVGELFF
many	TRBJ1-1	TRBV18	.	TGTGCCAGCTCACCGGGCAGGGTGAACACTGAAGCTTTCTTT	CASSPGRVNTEAFF
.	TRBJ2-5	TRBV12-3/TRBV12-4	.	TGTGCCAGCAGCTATGACGCTCGGACCCAGTACTTC	CASSYDARTQYF
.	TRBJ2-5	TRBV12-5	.	TGTGCCAGCAGGGCAGCGCAAGAGACCCAGTACTTC	CASRAAQETQYF
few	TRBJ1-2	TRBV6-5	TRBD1	TGTGCCAGCAGCCACGACAGGGGCCGCCACTATGGCTACACCTTC	CASSHDRGRHYGYTF
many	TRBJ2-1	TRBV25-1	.	TGTGCCAGCACCCGGGACGACCTATACAATGAGCAGTTCTTC	CASTRDDLYNEQFF
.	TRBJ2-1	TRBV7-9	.	TGTGCCAGCAGCTCACCAACCCGACAGCACAATGAGCAGTTCTTC	CASSSPTRQHNEQFF
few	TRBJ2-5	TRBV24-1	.	TGTGCCACCAGTCCAGGGAAGCGCTACCAAGAGACCCAGTACTTC	CATSPGKRYQETQYF
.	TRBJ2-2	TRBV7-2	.	TGTGCCAGCAGCGGTAGAGGAGTCAACACCGGGGAGCTGTTTTTT	CASSGRGVNTGELFF
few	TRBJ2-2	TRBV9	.	TGTGCCAGCAGCGTAACCCCGACCGGGGAGCTGTTTTTT	CASSVTPTGELFF
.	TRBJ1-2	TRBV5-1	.	TGCGCCAGCAGCCCCGAGGCAGCAAACTATGGCTACACCTTC	CASSPEAANYGYTF
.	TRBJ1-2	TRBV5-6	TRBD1	TGTGCCAGCAGCCTGCAAGGACAGGGGAATGGCTATGGCTACACCTTC	CASSLQGQGNGYGYTF
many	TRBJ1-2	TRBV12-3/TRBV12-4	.	TGTGCCAGCAGTTCTGGGGCTAGGGAGTACGGCTACACCTTC	CASSSGAREYGYTF
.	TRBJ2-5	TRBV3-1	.	TGTGCCAGCAGCCAAAACAGGGAACAAGAGACCCAGTACTTC	CASSQNREQETQYF
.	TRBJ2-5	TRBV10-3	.	TGTGCCATCAGTGACGGGGTGGCAGAGACCCAGTACTTC	CAISDGVAETQYF
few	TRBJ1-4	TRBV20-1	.	TGCAGTCCAAACGGCCGGAGGGTAGGATCGGGAAAACTGTTTTTT	CSPNGRRVGSGKLFF
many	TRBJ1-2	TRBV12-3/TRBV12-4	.	TGTGCCAGCACGGTGACAGACTATGGCTACACCTTC	CASTVTDYGYTF
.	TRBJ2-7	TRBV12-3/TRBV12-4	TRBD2	TGTGCCAGCAGTTTTCGACTAGCGGACAGCTCCTACGAGCAGTACTTC	CASSFRLADSSYEQYF
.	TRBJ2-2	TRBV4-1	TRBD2	TGCGCCAGCAGCCAAGATGCGGCTAGCGGGAGGGCCGGGGAGCTGTTTTTT	CASSQDAASGRAGELFF
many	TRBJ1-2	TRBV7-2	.	TGTGCCAGCGGAACCTTCGGGAGCGATGGCTACACCTTC	CASGTFGSDGYTF
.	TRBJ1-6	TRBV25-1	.	TGTGCCAGCAGGGAGAAAGTTTTCTCACCCCTCCACTTT	CASREKVFSPLHF
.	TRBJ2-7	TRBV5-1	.	TGCGCCAGCACCCGCTCCCCTATTAAGGGCGAGCAGTACTTC	CASTRSPIKGEQYF
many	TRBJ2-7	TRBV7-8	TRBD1	TGTGCCAGCAGCTCGGACCCCCCACAGGGGTCCTACGAGCAGTACTTC	CASSSDPPQGSYEQYF
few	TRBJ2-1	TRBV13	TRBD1	TGTGCCAGCAGCCTCCAGGGGGCGCGGAATGAGCAGTTCTTC	CASSLQGARNEQFF
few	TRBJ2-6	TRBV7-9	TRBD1	TGTGCCAGCAGCTTAGGGACAGGGGGGACTGGGGCCAACGTCCTGACTTTC	CASSLGTGGTGANVLTF
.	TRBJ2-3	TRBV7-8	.	TGTGCCAGCAGCCCTGGACAGCACACAGATACGCAGTATTTT	CASSPGQHTDTQYF
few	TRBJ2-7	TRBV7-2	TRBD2	TGTGCCAGCAGCCGCGTAGCGGGAGGGTTTTCCTACGAGCAGTACTTC	CASSRVAGGFSYEQYF
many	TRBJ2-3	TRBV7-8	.	TGTGCCAGCAGCTTAGACGCAGGAAGCACAGATACGCAGTATTTT	CASSLDAGSTDTQYF
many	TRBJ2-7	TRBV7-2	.	TGTGCCAGCAGCTTCGGGGGCGAGCAGTACTTC	CASSFGGEQYF
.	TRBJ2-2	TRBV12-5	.	TGTGCTAGTGGTTTCATCCTGAGGGGGACGGAGAACACCGGGGAGCTGTTTTTT	CASGFILRGTENTGELFF
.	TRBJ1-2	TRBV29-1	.	TGCAGCGTTTACCCACAGGATTACTATGGCTACACCTTC	CSVYPQDYYGYTF
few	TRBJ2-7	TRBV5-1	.	TGCGCCAGCAGCCACCCGGACGACGAGCAGTACTTC	CASSHPDDEQYF
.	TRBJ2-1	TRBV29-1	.	TGCAGCGTTGAAGATCTCTCGCGGATCCCTGAGCAGTTCTTC	CSVEDLSRIPEQFF
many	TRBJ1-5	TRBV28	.	TGTGCCAGCAGTTTGAAGGGGAGTCAGCCCCAGCATTTT	CASSLKGSQPQHF
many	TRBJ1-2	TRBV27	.	TGTGCCAGCAGTCCTAACATTGGGTGGGGCTATGGCTACACCTTC	CASSPNIGWGYGYTF
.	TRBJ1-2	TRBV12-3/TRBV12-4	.	TGTGCCAGCAGTCCACAGGATGGCTACACCTTC	CASSPQDGYTF
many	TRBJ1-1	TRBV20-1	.	TGCAGTGCTAGAGACCCTCGGGCAGGGGATGAAGCTTTCTTT	CSARDPRAGDEAFF
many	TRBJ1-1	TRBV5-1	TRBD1	TGCGCCAGCAGCTCCGTGGCGAGCCGGGACAGTACCCAAAGGGGAGCTTTCTTT	CASSSVASRDSTQRGAFF
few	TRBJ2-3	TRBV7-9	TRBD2	TGTGCCAGCAGCCTTATCCTCACGGGACTAGCAGATACGCAGTATTTT	CASSLILTGLADTQYF
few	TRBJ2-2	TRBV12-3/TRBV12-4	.	TGTGCCAGCAGTGCCTCCTCAGGGGCGCACACCGGGGAGCTGTTTTTT	CASSASSGAHTGELFF
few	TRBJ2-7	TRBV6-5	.	TGTGCCAGCACCCAATTTAACCGGGACGGAACCTACGAGCAGTACTTC	CASTQFNRDGTYEQYF
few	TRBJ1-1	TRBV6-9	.	TGTGCCAGCAGCGGACAGCGAAACACTGAAGCTTTCTTT	CASSGQRNTEAFF
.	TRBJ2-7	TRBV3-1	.	TGTGCCAGCAGCCAGCCCGCACGGGAGCAGTACTTC	CASSQPAREQYF
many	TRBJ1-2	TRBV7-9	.	TGTGCCAGCAGCCGAGGGACGGATCACTATGGCTACACCTTC	CASSRGTDHYGYTF
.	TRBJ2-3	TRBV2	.	TGTGCCAGCAGGAGAGGGGAGGAGACAGATACGCAGTATTTT	CASRRGEETDTQYF
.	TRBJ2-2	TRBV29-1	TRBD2	TGCAGCGTTGAGAGCGGGAGGAGGGTCGGGGAGCTGTTTTTT	CSVESGRRVGELFF